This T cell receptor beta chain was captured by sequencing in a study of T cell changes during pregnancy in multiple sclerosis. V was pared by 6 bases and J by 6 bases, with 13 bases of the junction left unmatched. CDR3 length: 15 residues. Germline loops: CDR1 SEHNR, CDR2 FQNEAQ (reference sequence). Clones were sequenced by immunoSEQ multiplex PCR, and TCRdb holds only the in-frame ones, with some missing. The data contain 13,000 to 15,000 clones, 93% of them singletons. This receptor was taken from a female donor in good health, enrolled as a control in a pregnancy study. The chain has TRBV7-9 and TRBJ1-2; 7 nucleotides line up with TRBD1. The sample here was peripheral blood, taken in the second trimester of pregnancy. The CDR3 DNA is TGTGCCAGCAGGAGGTTAGGAGGGGGCGAAGATGGCTACACCTTC. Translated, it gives CASRRLGGGEDGYTF.